This section outlines one T cell receptor beta chain sequence together with its context. Its specificity is unknown. Trimming shortened V by 0 bases and J by 0 bases, and 10 bases separated the two germline ends. Per germline, CDR1 SGHRS and CDR2 YFSETQ. The CDR3 spans 16 residues. Expressed TCRB transcripts were sequenced because the entire RNA isolate underwent reverse transcription. This table comes from immunoSEQ multiplex PCR, and its TCRdb copy is limited to in-frame clones, with some not included. The data contain a few hundred thousand clones, over 8.5% of them singletons. The data belong to a study of beta chain features in type 1 diabetes. Findings and limits, study-wide: Moderate but significant shortening of TCRB CDR3s was recorded in all four CD4+ subsets from Type 1 diabetes patients.

This receptor was identified in a man in his thirties or forties with type 1 diabetes. V is TRBV5-1 and J is TRBJ1-3; no reliable D call. Source material: central memory CD4+ T cells from blood. CDR3 protein: CASSLEASYSGNTIYF. The CDR3, as DNA: TGCGCCAGCAGCTTGGAGGCGAGTTACTCTGGAAACACCATATATTTT.